This TCR beta chain was identified in a study of cytomegalovirus exposure and HLA in healthy donors (dated by TCRdb to about 2017). The study in broad terms: An earlier analysis of about 560 of the donors reported 276 Gb of sequence data and around 100 million unique TCR beta sequences obtained from about 180 million T cells. Typing coverage differed by locus: A, B, C, DRB1 and DQB1 were typed in about 629-630 donors, DQA1 in 500 to 550, DPA1 in 600 to 610, and DPB1 in about 450. Across approximately 420 genotyped donors of the cohort, an average of about 220,000 unique TCR beta nucleotide sequences per donor were sequenced, and 15% to 20% of those sequences were non-productive. The study was designed to test whether signatures of past pathogen exposure could be identified by cataloging public T cell receptors. In a later analysis, previously published TCR beta repertoires from several hundred donors were re-analyzed and high-resolution HLA genotyping was added so that TCR occurrence patterns could be studied. Both class I and class II loci were covered by HLA typing, at four-digit resolution. In a later genetic analysis, genome-wide SNP genotypes for 398 of the 666 donors were used, and that subset was treated as a discovery cohort. All discovery cohort repertoires had been generated on a single sequencing platform. The study profiled the T cell repertoires of about 640 subjects by immunosequencing and related them to cytomegalovirus serostatus. The genetic ancestry cluster associated with self-reported Caucasian donors included over 80% of the 300 to 400 genotyped donors. About five DR-DQ haplotypes were handled as single units for association and clustering because linkage in the cohort was strong. To predict cytomegalovirus infection status, the study brought together high-throughput TCR immunosequencing, statistical association of individual TCRs with disease status, and machine learning. An early release covering about 600 HLA-typed donors comprised 300 to 350 gigabases of sequencing data and around 85 million unique TCR sequences. In the later analysis, no new phenotypic data were used to find candidate immune exposures; instead, reliance was placed on TCR beta sequences and their occurrence across donors. An earlier analysis of some 600 of the donors applied high-throughput TCR beta sequencing to assess whether each TCR beta V gene segment acted as functional or pseudogenic. Donor age, sex, ethnicity and CMV serostatus were collected together with the repertoire data. A separate validation cohort of over a hundred different subjects was used in addition to the roughly 700-subject first cohort. The investigation overall reported the following: A later genetic analysis associated a missense DCLRE1C variant with V-gene and J-gene trimming of TCR beta chains, and an independent cohort replicated the association. In a later analysis, 15,000 to 20,000 TCR beta sequences were associated with specific HLA alleles at a false discovery rate of 0.05. It was suggested by the authors that the approach could potentially be generalized to other disease states and immunological phenotypes. Three of the identified cytomegalovirus-associated TCR beta chains were confirmed in vitro to be specific for cytomegalovirus antigens. Roughly uniform sequencing depth across donors was assumed in presence/absence analyses, although this assumption may not hold. According to a later genetic analysis, donors in an Asian-associated ancestry cluster had fewer N-insertions in productive TCRs than the approximately 670-donor mean. Because HLA typing was missing for some donors at each locus, association tests included only the typed subset. Cytomegalovirus status was reported to be diagnosed by the classifier with high specificity and sensitivity in both the original and validation cohorts. CMV serostatus was the only immune exposure information available for the cohort. In an earlier analysis of about 600 of the donors, most TCR beta V segments appeared in productive rearrangements about 87% or about 30% of the time, broadly matching IMGT annotations. In a later analysis, HLA-associated TCR beta chains were found to be more clonally expanded and to have lower generation probabilities than equally common non-associated chains. Most TCR sequences were seen in very few donors, while some public TCRs were found in many individuals. The earlier analysis of 587 of the donors excluded roughly 17 rarely observed V segments, including chromosome 9 orphons, because counts were too low. A total of about 180 TCR beta chains were listed by the study as associated with cytomegalovirus. A group of highly shared sequence variants was considered likely to be a technical artifact of the sequencing pipeline. Correlated functional status among segregating V segments might be attributable to linkage disequilibrium, but an unknown experimental factor could not be ruled out. In a later analysis, TCR association rates were found to vary across HLA loci, with the most associated TCRs seen for DRB1 alleles and the fewest for HLA-C alleles. A further reported finding was that TCR beta sequences accurately predicted the HLA-A and HLA-B alleles for most subjects in the first cohort. According to a later analysis, most CMV-associated TCR beta chains appeared to be HLA-restricted, and the HLA associations seemed to be driven largely by CMV exposure. Several of the top co-occurrence clusters appeared to be linked to parvovirus B19, influenza, CMV and Epstein-Barr virus, according to a later analysis. In this cohort, only TCR beta chains were sequenced, and detectable features were limited by the absence of alpha or paired-chain data. When HLA alleles, especially DR and DQ, strongly co-occurred, attributing TCR associations to individual alleles was difficult.

The table lists this clone with a count of one. This clone's antigen is unknown. No per-base quality is available; no much larger clone lies one base away. The cohort consisted of approximately 690 healthy bone marrow donors. Cohort members were all nominally healthy when sampled, although unrecorded immune exposures were likely present. The donor was CMV seronegative and belonged to the group of over 300 seronegative cohort members. A peripheral blood sample was collected from each donor, and TCR beta sequencing was performed on peripheral blood mononuclear cells. Genomic DNA extraction from the blood cell samples was performed with the Qiagen DNeasy Blood Extraction Kit. The library was obtained by the immunoSEQ multiplex PCR assay. For the multiplex PCR, a mixture combining 60 forward primers for TCR Vbeta segments and 13 reverse primers for TCR Jbeta segments was used. The CDR3 region of rearranged TCR beta genes was amplified from genomic DNA by a multiplex PCR assay. The amplified TCR beta libraries were sequenced on the Illumina HiSeq System as 87-base-pair reads. As for the original processing: In a later analysis, some 80 million unique TCR beta chains were counted across the roughly 670 repertoires, and around 10 million of these chains were shared by at least two donors. Raw reads were error-corrected and collapsed into unique sequences by a nearest-neighbor algorithm in which closely related sequences were merged to remove PCR and sequencing errors. V, D and J gene segments were assigned by aligning CDR3 sequences to IMGT reference sequences. Each retained sequence needed at least a six-nucleotide match to both a V gene segment and a J gene segment. Rearrangements were classified as productive when the CDR3 lacked stop codons and remained in frame with V and J, and all other rearrangements were classified as non-productive. CDR3 was defined by IMGT convention, running from the second conserved V-encoded cysteine to the conserved J-encoded phenylalanine. Sequences without an unambiguous match to a single V gene segment were excluded from the earlier analysis of almost 600 of the donors. In an earlier analysis of 587 of the donors, V segments were called functional above 56.7% productive rearrangements and were called segregating when the between-donor standard deviation exceeded 5%. A statistical classification framework was built for diagnosing cytomegalovirus status from the catalog of TCR beta chain sequences. In a later analysis, TCR nucleotide sequences were compared against IMGT/GENE-DB human TR gene sequences so that V and J genes could be assigned. Using the TCRdist pipeline, a later analysis assigned CDR3 sequences along with most-parsimonious VDJ recombination scenarios. A later analysis defined each TCR beta chain by its CDR3 amino acid sequence plus V-gene family, and excluded reads lacking a unique V-gene family. As a way to deal with suspected cross-contamination and a sequencing artifact, a later analysis dropped over 550 nucleotide sequences that were highly shared and had low generation probability. A later analysis calculated a clonal expansion index for each public chain from normalized within-repertoire ranks of inferred template counts. Generation probabilities in a later analysis came from a VDJ recombination model fitted to out-of-frame rearrangements, and those results were checked against IGoR. Hypergeometric tests were used in a later analysis to score TCR-TCR, TCR-HLA and TCR-CMV co-occurrence, with a repertoire-size bias correction applied to the TCR pairs. To estimate false discovery rates, a later analysis permuted the HLA or CMV assignments 20 times. In a later analysis, co-occurring TCRs were grouped with DBSCAN, and TCRdist sequence similarity was added when clustering was performed within HLA-allele-positive subsets. Repertoires with fewer than 30,000 or more than 120,000 public chains, plus five repertoires with anomalous nucleotide sharing, were excluded from co-occurrence clustering. TCRdb retrieved this table from immuneACCESS and kept in-frame rearrangements only. Not all clones are present; in checked studies, unresolved V genes account for under half, and no reason is known for the remainder. V, J and clone size are those of that table, while D and trimming were read from the DNA. Within this sample are about 160,000 clones, with roughly four fifths of them counted one time only. Less than 3% of the sample comes from the top ten.

This TCR was sampled from a female donor in good health and CMV-seronegative. Input material: PBMCs.

The CDR3 reads as follows: CASSSRKGRLRDQPQHF. The nucleotide sequence is given as TGTGCCAGCAGCTCCCGTAAAGGAAGACTCCGTGATCAGCCCCAGCATTTT. The chain links TRBV5-6 with TRBJ1-5; no D segment can be confidently identified. The CDR3 sequence holds 17 residues, the cysteine and phenylalanine included. Just the 51-base CDR3 DNA is kept, in frame starting at base 1. V is cut by 3 bases and J by 5 bases, and the space between the germline ends is 21 bases. The germline V gene sets CDR1 to SGHDT and CDR2 to YYEEEE.